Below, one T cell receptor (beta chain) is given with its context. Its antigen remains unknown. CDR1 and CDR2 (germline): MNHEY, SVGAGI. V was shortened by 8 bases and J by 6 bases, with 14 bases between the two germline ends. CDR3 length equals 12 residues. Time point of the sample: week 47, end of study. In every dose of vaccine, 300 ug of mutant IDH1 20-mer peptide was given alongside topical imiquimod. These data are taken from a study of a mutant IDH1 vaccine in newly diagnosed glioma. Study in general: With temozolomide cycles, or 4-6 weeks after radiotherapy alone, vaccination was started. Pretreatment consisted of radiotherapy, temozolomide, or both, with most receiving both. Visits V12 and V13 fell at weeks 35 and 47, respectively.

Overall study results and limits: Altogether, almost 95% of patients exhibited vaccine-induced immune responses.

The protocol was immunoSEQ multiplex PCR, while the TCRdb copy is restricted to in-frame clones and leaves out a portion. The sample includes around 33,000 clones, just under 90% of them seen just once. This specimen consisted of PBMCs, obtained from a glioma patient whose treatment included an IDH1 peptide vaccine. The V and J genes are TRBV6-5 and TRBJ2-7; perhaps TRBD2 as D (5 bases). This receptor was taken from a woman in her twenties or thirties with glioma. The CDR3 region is CASEGPEFEQYF. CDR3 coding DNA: TGTGCCAGCGAGGGCCCCGAATTCGAGCAGTACTTC.